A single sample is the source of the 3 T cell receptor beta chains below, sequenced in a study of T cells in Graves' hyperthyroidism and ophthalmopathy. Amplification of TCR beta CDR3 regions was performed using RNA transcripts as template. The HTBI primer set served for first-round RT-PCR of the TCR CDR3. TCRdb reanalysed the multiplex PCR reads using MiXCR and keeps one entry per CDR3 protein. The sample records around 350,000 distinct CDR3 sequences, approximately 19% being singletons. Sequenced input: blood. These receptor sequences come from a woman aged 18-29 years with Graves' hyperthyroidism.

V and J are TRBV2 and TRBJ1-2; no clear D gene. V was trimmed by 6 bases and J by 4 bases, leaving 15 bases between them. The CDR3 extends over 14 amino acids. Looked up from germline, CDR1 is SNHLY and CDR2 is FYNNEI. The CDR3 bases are TGTGCCAGCAGCGTAGGAGGAACGGGCTATGGCTACACCTTC. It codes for CASSVGGTGYGYTF.

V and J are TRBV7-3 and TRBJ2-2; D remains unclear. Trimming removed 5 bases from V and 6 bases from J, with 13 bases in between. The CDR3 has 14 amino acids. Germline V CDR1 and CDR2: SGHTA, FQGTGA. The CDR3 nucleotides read TGTGCCAGCAGCCCCACCCCGGTTTCCGGGGAGCTGTTTTTT. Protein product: CASSPTPVSGELFF.

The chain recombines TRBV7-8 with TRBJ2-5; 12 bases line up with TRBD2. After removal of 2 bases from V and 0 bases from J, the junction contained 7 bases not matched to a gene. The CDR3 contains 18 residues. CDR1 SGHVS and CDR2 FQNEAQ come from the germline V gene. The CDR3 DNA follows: TGTGCCAGCAGCTTAACTAGCGGGGGGTTAGGGTACCAAGAGACCCAGTACTTC. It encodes CASSLTSGGLGYQETQYF.